This entry concerns a single TCR beta chain. Original methodology: Cell counts per sample came from amplifying reference gene primers. This table comes from immunoSEQ multiplex PCR, and its TCRdb copy is limited to in-frame clones, with some not included. Clone size and V and J calls were adopted from that table, with D and trimming inferred from the DNA. The repertoire holds 100,000 to 150,000 clones, with about three quarters as singletons. This specimen comes from a study of blood T cell repertoires in COVID-19. For the study at large: The samples span acute and convalescent COVID-19 from the United States, Italy and Spain.

This CDR3 spans 11 amino acids. Germline CDR1 SGHTA, CDR2 FQGNSA. V lost 2 bases and J lost 4, with 3 bases in between. The sample taken for sequencing was peripheral blood. The clonotype originates from a man aged 70-80 years with acute or convalescent COVID-19. This chain connects TRBV7-2 to TRBJ2-7, with no clear D. The CDR3 region is CASSLQYEQYF. The CDR3 DNA is TGTGCCAGCAGCTTACAGTACGAGCAGTACTTC.